The next 31 T cell receptor beta chains were all read from a single sample in a study of radiation and T cells in renal cell carcinoma. The time point denotes: blood 2 weeks post-SBRT. Regarding treatment: 15 Gy SBRT to primary tumor, nephrectomy 4 weeks later. Clones were sequenced by immunoSEQ multiplex PCR, and TCRdb holds only the in-frame ones, with some missing. The table has 95,000 to 150,000 clones, around 85% seen once. The starting material was blood, obtained from a patient whose treatment included radiotherapy and nephrectomy. These receptors were obtained from a man aged 50 to 60 with renal cell carcinoma.

CDR3 amino acids: CASSYSGVQGDEQYF. CDR3 in DNA: TGTGCCAGCAGTTACTCTGGGGTTCAAGGGGACGAGCAGTACTTC. The chain couples TRBV6-5 to TRBJ2-7; possibly TRBD1 for D (5 bases). CDR3 length: 15 amino acids. Germline CDR1 reads MNHEY; CDR2 reads SVGAGI. The V end was cut by 0 bases, the J end by 5 bases, with 14 bases between.

This clone was observed a handful of times. The V and J genes are TRBV28 and TRBJ2-1; TRBD1 matches at 7 bases. V shed 7 bases and J 13 bases; nucleotides not matched to a gene: 7. The V gene's germline CDR1 is MDHEN and CDR2 SYDVKM. The CDR3 spans 11 residues. DNA of the CDR3: TGTGCCAGCACGGACAGGTCCTATCAGTTCTTC. Its translation: CASTDRSYQFF.

This clone showed up just a few times. The genes are TRBV2 and TRBJ1-2, with D uncertain. Trimming cost V 1 base and J 3 bases, with 9 bases left between them. CDR1 is SNHLY, CDR2 FYNNEI, per germline. This CDR3 has 14 amino acids. Here the CDR3 reads CASSEEGNDYGYTF. CDR3 in DNA: TGTGCCAGCAGTGAAGAGGGTAACGACTATGGCTACACCTTC. Full variable domain (outside the CDR3, taken from reference TRBV2 and TRBJ1-2): EPEVTQTPSHQVTQMGQEVILRCVPISNHLYFYWYRQILGQKVEFLVSFYNNEISEKSEIFDDQFSVERPDGSNFTLKIRSTKLEDSAMYFCASSEEGNDYGYTFGSGTRLTVV.

The genes are TRBV2 and TRBJ2-2; 7 nucleotides line up with TRBD2. The CDR3 consists of 16 residues. V lost 3 bases, J lost 4 bases, and 8 bases stayed unmatched. Germline CDR1 SNHLY, CDR2 FYNNEI. The CDR3 nucleotides read TGTGCCAGCAGTGACCCTAGCGGTCCTGGCACCGGGGAGCTGTTTTTT. Translated, it gives CASSDPSGPGTGELFF.

V usage is TRBV27 and J usage is TRBJ1-2; TRBD1 aligns across 7 bases. In germline, CDR1 is MNHEY, CDR2 SMNVEV (reference sequence). The CDR3 runs to 14 residues. V dropped 5 bases and J dropped 2; count of bases not matched to a gene: 5. The CDR3 spells CASSLTQGNYGYTF. CDR3 nucleotide sequence: TGTGCCAGCAGTCTGACACAGGGGAACTATGGCTACACCTTC.

This rearrangement joins TRBV7-2 to TRBJ1-1; TRBD1 agrees at 7 bases. V lost 4 bases and J lost 1; bases outside the gene matches: 12. The CDR3 totals 17 residues. Looked up from germline, CDR1 is SGHTA and CDR2 is FQGNSA. CDR3 sequence reads: CASSSRQGSGRNTEAFF. For the CDR3, the DNA is TGTGCCAGCAGCTCCCGACAGGGATCGGGTCGGAACACTGAAGCTTTCTTT.

This chain links TRBV5-4 with TRBJ2-3; TRBD2 matches 13 bases. V lost 4 bases and J lost 1; bases outside the gene matches: 3. CDR3 size: 16 residues. CDR1 and CDR2 (germline): SGHNT, YYREEE (reference sequence). As DNA, the CDR3 is TGTGCCAGCAGCAAACTAGCGGGGGGGGGCACAGATACGCAGTATTTT. Translation: CASSKLAGGGTDTQYF.

The table lists this clone with a count of one. The V call is TRBV5-1, the J call TRBJ2-3, with 8 nucleotides matching TRBD2. Germline V lookup: CDR1 SGHRS, CDR2 YFSETQ. The CDR3 runs 15 residues. V lost 6 bases and J lost 1; bases outside the gene matches: 7. CDR3 coding DNA: TGCGCCAGCAAAATTGGAGCGGGGGGCACAGATACGCAGTATTTT. This encodes CASKIGAGGTDTQYF.

This clone was detected only a few times. J is TRBJ2-7 and V is TRBV7-6, with 9 bases that match TRBD2. Germline loops: CDR1 SGHVS, CDR2 FNYEAQ. J was trimmed by 1 base and V by 4 bases; bases with no gene match: 2. The CDR3 has 14 residues. The CDR3, as DNA: TGTGCCAGCAGCTACACTAGCGGGTCCTACGAGCAGTACTTC. Protein product: CASSYTSGSYEQYF.

This clone has just one count. V is TRBV27 and J is TRBJ2-7; perhaps TRBD2 as D (6 bases). The CDR3 contains 14 residues. V shed 3 bases and J shed 0 bases, with 9 bases lying between them. Germline CDR1 MNHEY, CDR2 SMNVEV (reference sequence). CDR3 DNA: TGTGCCAGCAGTTTGCTAGCGACCTCCTACGAGCAGTACTTC. It yields the protein CASSLLATSYEQYF.

CDR3 protein: CASSWDRAQGYTF. In nucleotides, the CDR3 is TGTGCCAGCAGCTGGGACAGGGCGCAGGGCTACACCTTC. The chain recombines TRBV2 with TRBJ1-2; 9 nucleotides match TRBD1. J lost 8 bases, V lost 6 bases, and 7 bases had no gene match. CDR1 and CDR2 (germline): SNHLY, FYNNEI. The CDR3 runs 13 residues.

This clone was detected only once. The rearrangement joins TRBV11-1 to TRBJ2-7; D may be TRBD1 (6 bases). CDR3 length equals 16 residues. V was shortened by 5 bases and J by 0 bases, with 17 bases between the two germline ends. Germline loops: CDR1 SGHAT, CDR2 FQDESV (reference sequence). The CDR3 region has the DNA TGTGCCAGCAGCCTAGGCCGGGACACTAGCTCCTACGAGCAGTACTTC. Amino acids: CASSLGRDTSSYEQYF.

The rearrangement links TRBV6-1 to TRBJ1-6; 10 bases are shared with TRBD1. V lost 2 bases to trimming and J lost 9 bases; unmatched junction nucleotides: 4. The CDR3 extends over 15 amino acids. Per germline, CDR1 MNHNS and CDR2 SASEGT. CDR3 sequence: CASSEQGQGFSPLHF. The CDR3 DNA sequence: TGTGCCAGCAGTGAACAGGGACAGGGGTTTTCACCCCTCCACTTT.

V usage is TRBV6-1 and J usage is TRBJ1-4; the match to TRBD1 covers 8 bases. The CDR3 has 15 residues. Germline CDR1 reads MNHNS; CDR2 reads SASEGT. After removal of 7 bases from V and 7 bases from J, the junction contained 11 bases not matched to a gene. The CDR3 coding sequence is TGTGCCAGCATGACCCCCAGGGACAGGTTTGAAAAACTGTTTTTT. It specifies CASMTPRDRFEKLFF.

This chain joins TRBV29-1 and TRBJ2-2, with 7 positions matching TRBD1. J was trimmed by 4 bases and V by 4 bases; bases with no gene match: 9. This CDR3 is built from 15 residues. CDR1 and CDR2 (germline): SQVTM, ANQGSEA. The CDR3 sequence is CSVAKRQGGTGELFF. DNA for the CDR3: TGCAGCGTTGCAAAACGACAGGGCGGCACCGGGGAGCTGTTTTTT.

The chain uses TRBV5-1 and TRBJ1-1; D is unresolved. Germline-derived CDR1 and CDR2 are SGHRS and YFSETQ. The CDR3 loop spans 16 amino acids. Trimming took 1 base from V and 1 from J, leaving 14 bases between them. The CDR3 DNA follows: TGCGCCAGCAGCTTGCTGGGGTTGGGAAGGAACACTGAAGCTTTCTTT. Protein sequence: CASSLLGLGRNTEAFF. Combining the CDR3 with reference TRBV5-1 and TRBJ1-1 gives the whole variable domain KAGVTQTPRYLIKTRGQQVTLSCSPISGHRSVSWYQQTPGQGLQFLFEYFSETQRNKGNFPGRFSGRQFSNSRSEMNVSTLELGDSALYLCASSLLGLGRNTEAFFGQGTRLTVV.

The genes are TRBV7-9 and TRBJ2-1, with D unclear. The germline V gene has CDR1 SEHNR and CDR2 FQNEAQ (reference sequence). CDR3 length: 16 residues. The ends were cut back, 2 bases at V and 0 bases at J, with 11 bases in the middle. CDR3 in amino acids: CASSLLDWSSYNEQFF. Written as DNA, the CDR3 is TGTGCCAGCAGCTTATTGGATTGGAGCTCCTACAATGAGCAGTTCTTC.

The CDR3 here is CASSPGGAGGNQPQHF. In DNA form, the CDR3 reads TGTGCCAGCTCACCAGGGGGCGCAGGGGGCAATCAGCCCCAGCATTTT. This chain uses TRBV18 with TRBJ1-5; D perhaps matches TRBD1 (6 bases). Germline CDR1 reads KGHSH; CDR2 reads LQKENI. Trimming left V 2 bases short and J 2 bases short, with 13 bases between. CDR3 length equals 16 residues.

The V call is TRBV18, the J call TRBJ1-1; no reliable D call. The CDR3 runs 15 residues. CDR1 is KGHSH and CDR2 is LQKENI in the germline V gene. Trimming stripped 0 bases from V and 4 bases from J, with 12 bases between. DNA for the CDR3: TGTGCCAGCTCACCACCCTTTAATCTCTTCACTGAAGCTTTCTTT. Protein: CASSPPFNLFTEAFF.

This chain links TRBV9 with TRBJ1-4, with no clear D. The CDR3 is 15 amino acids. Trimming removed 3 bases at V and 12 bases at J, with 21 bases between. Germline CDR1 SGDLS, CDR2 YYNGEE. The CDR3 sequence: CASSAAFQLPAQLFF. The CDR3 DNA reads as TGTGCCAGCAGCGCCGCCTTCCAGCTACCTGCCCAACTGTTTTTT.

J is TRBJ1-1 and V is TRBV7-6, with D possibly TRBD1 on 6 matching bases. The V gene lost 2 bases and the J gene lost 4 bases, with 11 bases spanning the gap. Germline assignment: CDR1 SGHVS and CDR2 FNYEAQ. CDR3 size: 14 residues. The CDR3 DNA reads TGTGCCAGCAGCTTACAGGGGTTGAGCACTGAAGCTTTCTTT. This translates into CASSLQGLSTEAFF.

A few counts support this clone. The genes are TRBV5-5 and TRBJ1-5; D unresolved. V lost 0 bases and J 7 bases, leaving 8 bases between the germline ends. Germline CDR1 SGHKS, CDR2 YYEKEE (reference sequence). The length of the CDR3 is 13 residues. CDR3 nucleotides: TGTGCCAGCAGCTTGGAGCAGGACCAGCCCCAGCATTTT. It translates to CASSLEQDQPQHF.

This rearrangement joins TRBV9 to TRBJ2-2, with D possibly being TRBD2 (6 bases). Germline CDR1 SGDLS, CDR2 YYNGEE. V dropped 0 bases and J dropped 6 bases, with 12 bases sitting between them. The CDR3 sequence is 15 residues long. The CDR3 loop is CASSVAGVVPGELFF. The CDR3 DNA follows: TGTGCCAGCAGCGTAGCGGGGGTAGTACCCGGGGAGCTGTTTTTT. The full variable domain, in which reference TRBV9 and TRBJ2-2 provide the parts outside the CDR3, is DSGVTQTPKHLITATGQRVTLRCSPRSGDLSVYWYQQSLDQGLQFLIQYYNGEERAKGNILERFSAQQFPDLHSELNLSSLELGDSALYFCASSVAGVVPGELFFGEGSRLTVL.

This clone showed up many times. This sample includes further DNA sequences coding for the same CDR3. The chain employs TRBV18 and TRBJ2-5, with 8 bases fitting TRBD2. Germline values: CDR1 KGHSH, CDR2 LQKENI. Trimming at V came to 1 base and at J to 5 bases, leaving 9 bases not matched to a gene. The CDR3 covers 16 residues. The CDR3 region has the DNA TGTGCCAGCTCACCACAAACGGGGGGGCTCTGGGAGACCCAGTACTTC. Encoded protein: CASSPQTGGLWETQYF.

The CDR3 nucleotides read TGCGCCAGCAGCCAGTCGGTAGGGAATATTGGAGATGGCTACACCTTC. Protein: CASSQSVGNIGDGYTF. The chain employs TRBV4-3 and TRBJ1-2; D remains ambiguous. V lost 3 bases and J lost 6, with 20 bases in between. The CDR3 extends over 16 amino acids. Germline V lookup: CDR1 LGHNA, CDR2 YSLEER.

V usage is TRBV4-3 and J usage is TRBJ2-6, with unresolved D. CDR3 length: 17 amino acids. CDR1 and CDR2 from the germline V gene are LGHNA and YSLEER. V was pared by 1 base and J by 0 bases, with 10 bases between. CDR3 sequence: CASSQGKFLSGANVLTF. In nucleotides, the CDR3 is TGCGCCAGCAGCCAAGGGAAGTTCCTCTCTGGGGCCAACGTCCTGACTTTC.

The genes are TRBV7-3 and TRBJ2-1, with D possibly being TRBD1 (6 bases). Germline V CDR1 and CDR2: SGHTA, FQGTGA. The CDR3 spans 18 residues. The ends were cut back, 0 bases at V and 5 bases at J, with 20 bases in the middle. The CDR3 reads CASSLTSPPPTGDNEQFF. The DNA of the CDR3 is TGTGCCAGCAGCTTAACTTCCCCCCCGCCGACAGGAGACAATGAGCAGTTCTTC.

This clone has just a few counts. The chain couples TRBV2 to TRBJ1-5; D may be TRBD1 (5 bases). The CDR3 extends over 13 amino acids. The germline CDR1 and CDR2 sequences are SNHLY and FYNNEI. The ends were cut back, 4 bases at V and 6 bases at J, with 10 bases in the middle. CDR3 protein: CASSAGHGQPQHF. Here the CDR3 DNA reads TGTGCCAGCAGTGCAGGGCATGGTCAGCCCCAGCATTTT.

The rearrangement links TRBV10-3 to TRBJ2-2; D gene uncertain. The V gene lost 4 bases and the J gene lost 0 bases, with 9 bases spanning the gap. Germline loops: CDR1 ENHRY, CDR2 SYGVKD. The CDR3 extends over 15 amino acids. The CDR3 bases are TGTGCCATCAGTGGTGGGTGGTCGAACACCGGGGAGCTGTTTTTT. Its translation is CAISGGWSNTGELFF.

The chain links TRBV9 to TRBJ2-1; 9 bases are shared with TRBD1. The V gene's germline CDR1 is SGDLS and CDR2 YYNGEE. CDR3 size: 15 residues. Trimming cost V 4 bases and J 6 bases; bases outside gene matches: 8. The CDR3: CASSTVWGQGNEQFF. The DNA of the CDR3 is TGTGCCAGCAGCACCGTGTGGGGACAGGGCAATGAGCAGTTCTTC. Looking up the rest from reference TRBV9 and TRBJ2-1 gives the full variable domain: DSGVTQTPKHLITATGQRVTLRCSPRSGDLSVYWYQQSLDQGLQFLIQYYNGEERAKGNILERFSAQQFPDLHSELNLSSLELGDSALYFCASSTVWGQGNEQFFGPGTRLTVL.

The chain uses TRBV4-3 and TRBJ1-2; TRBD1 matches at 8 bases. Per the germline V gene, CDR1 is LGHNA and CDR2 is YSLEER. This CDR3 has 16 residues. The J segment lost 8 bases and the V segment lost 1 base, leaving 12 bases of the junction unmatched. The CDR3, as DNA: TGCGCCAGCAGCCAAGCCAGTAGGACAGGGCCTTTGGGCTACACCTTC. Protein: CASSQASRTGPLGYTF.